This TCR beta chain originates from a study of T cell clonotyping in hematopoietic cell transplantation. General observations from the study: Graft donor and pretransplant recipient Inverse Simpson Index values predicted broader posttransplant TCR diversity. At the given depth, recipient repertoires were over 97% de novo clonotypes. Cells were unsorted, so CD4 and CD8 contributions were not separated. After transplant, recipient diversity fell while pathologically expanded clonotypes grew through day 180.

Losses at the gene ends were 2 bases for V and 5 bases for J; bases not matched to a gene: 6. CDR1 is SGHVS, CDR2 FNYEAQ, per germline. CDR3 length: 16 amino acids. A word on this clone: The antigen remains undetermined.

Repertoires were generated with immunoSEQ multiplex PCR, while TCRdb's copy carries only in-frame clones and drops some. The sample lists roughly 10,000 clones, about four fifths seen once, with approximately 7.7% in the top ten. This sequence joins TRBV7-6 and TRBJ2-2; 9 bases align to TRBD2. The sample consisted of PBMCs, taken 30 days after allogeneic stem cell transplant. The source is a female patient between 40 and 55 years old who had an allogeneic stem cell transplant from a related donor, so T cells may come from the graft donor. Some clones in this sample may be carry-over from other donors' samples. CDR3 nucleotides: TGTGCCAGCAGCTTAATGGGCGGGAGGGGTACCGGGGAGCTGTTTTTT. It encodes CASSLMGGRGTGELFF. The complete variable domain, with remaining parts taken from reference TRBV7-6 and TRBJ2-2, reads GAGVSQSPRYKVTKRGQDVALRCDPISGHVSLYWYRQALGQGPEFLTYFNYEAQQDKSGLPNDRFSAERPEGSISTLTIQRTEQRDSAMYRCASSLMGGRGTGELFFGEGSRLTVL.